Reported below is one T cell receptor beta chain. Its antigen is currently unknown. V was clipped by 4 bases and J by 1 base, with 13 bases between them. CDR3 length equals 15 residues. CDR1 MNHEY and CDR2 SMNVEV come from the germline V gene (reference sequence). This specimen belongs to a study of a mutant IDH1 vaccine in newly diagnosed glioma. Study summary: It was radiotherapy, temozolomide, or both that patients received previously, with most receiving both.

Findings and limits, study-wide: Vaccination elicited immune responses in approximately 92% of patients.

Described time point: baseline, week 1 (first vaccination visit). Treatment meaning: pre-vaccination baseline after standard-of-care therapy. Clones were sequenced by immunoSEQ multiplex PCR, and TCRdb holds only the in-frame ones, with some missing. Of 85,000 to 100,000 clones in the sample, over 75% were seen once. The V call is TRBV27, the J call TRBJ1-1; the D is unclear. This receptor was identified in a man aged 35 to 55 with glioma. Material: PBMCs, obtained from a glioma patient treated with radiotherapy, temozolomide or both. CDR3 nucleotides: TGTGCCAGCAGTTCCCGGACCTTTCCGAACACTGAAGCTTTCTTT. It codes for CASSSRTFPNTEAFF.